Each of the 4 T cell receptor beta chains below was sequenced from the same sample in a study of cytomegalovirus exposure and HLA in healthy donors. This PCR relied on a set of 60 Vbeta primers and 13 Jbeta primers. Some clones are missing from TCRdb's copy, which holds only in-frame ones; the method was immunoSEQ multiplex PCR. The sample has about 65,000 clones; about 72% are singletons. The sample taken for sequencing was PBMCs. The source of these receptors is a girl aged 10-17 years in good health and CMV-seropositive.

This sequence joins TRBV4-1 and TRBJ2-2; 10 nucleotides align to TRBD2. The ends lost 1 base at V and 4 bases at J; junction bases unmatched: 0. CDR3 length: 15 residues. In germline, CDR1 is MGHRA, CDR2 YSYEKL. The DNA for the CDR3 is TGCGCCAGCAGCCAAGGGACTAGCGGCACCGGGGAGCTGTTTTTT. Translating gives CASSQGTSGTGELFF.

The gene calls are TRBV7-8 and TRBJ1-5; 7 positions match TRBD1. Germline V gene lookup returns CDR1 SGHVS and CDR2 FQNEAQ. The V gene end was trimmed by 5 bases and the J gene end by 4 bases; junction bases not matched to a gene: 11. This CDR3 comprises 16 residues. The CDR3 sequence is CASSPSDRELNQPQHF. The CDR3 nucleotides are TGTGCCAGCAGCCCCTCAGACAGGGAGTTAAATCAGCCCCAGCATTTT.

Notes on this clone: One junction end disagrees with the germline gene, perhaps due to a read error. The chain uses TRBV15 and TRBJ2-7; D uncertain. This CDR3 region has 12 residues. Germline CDR1 reads LNHNV; CDR2 reads YYDKDF (reference sequence). The CDR3 DNA is TGTGCCACCAGCAGAGATCAAGGCGAGAGGAACTTC. It translates to CATSRDQGERNF.

This chain joins TRBV5-4 and TRBJ2-1; 9 nucleotides align to TRBD2. The J segment lost 1 base and the V segment lost 4 bases, leaving 6 bases of the junction unmatched. This CDR3 is 16 amino acids long. The germline CDR1 and CDR2 sequences are SGHNT and YYREEE (reference sequence). The CDR3 DNA reads as TGTGCCAGCAGCAGGTGGACTAGCGTATCCTACAATGAGCAGTTCTTC. Amino acids: CASSRWTSVSYNEQFF.